Sequencing of this TCR beta chain was carried out in a study of T cells in Graves' hyperthyroidism and ophthalmopathy. This clonotype was found a few times. The antigen remains undetermined. Trimming cost V 4 bases and J 2 bases, with 8 bases left between them. This CDR3 is built from 14 residues. CDR1 and CDR2 from the germline V gene are MGHRA and YSYEKL. What was amplified from RNA transcripts were TCR beta CDR3 regions. When the TCR CDR3 underwent first-round RT-PCR, the HTBI primer set was used. TCRdb reprocessed the multiplex PCR reads via MiXCR and lists one record per CDR3 protein. The top ten hold roughly 47% of the sample, which has about half a million distinct CDR3 sequences, roughly 21% seen once. Study observations and caveats: Classification by a 13 V-J model distinguished ophthalmopathy from stable hyperthyroidism.

Uncontrolled infection, other autoimmune disease, pregnancy or lactation led to exclusion. The rearrangement links TRBV4-1 to TRBJ2-2; TRBD2 is a possible D gene (6 bases). This TCR derives from a man aged 35-49 years with Graves' ophthalmopathy. Input material: blood. This CDR3 reads CASSRRENTGELFF. Here the CDR3 DNA reads TGCGCCAGCAGCCGGAGGGAAAACACCGGGGAGCTGTTTTTT.